This T cell receptor beta chain stems from a study of early T cells in non-severe SARS-CoV-2 infection. TCRdb recomputed calls from the 5' RACE reads with MiXCR, one row per CDR3 protein. The table shows 20,000 to 30,000 distinct CDR3 sequences, with roughly 4.6% occurring only once. This clonotype appeared many times. CDR3 length: 12 residues. V trimming: 5 bases; J trimming: 5 bases; junction bases outside the gene matches: 5. Germline V gene sequence: CDR1 SQVTM, CDR2 ANQGSEA. Input material: whole blood. The clonotype originates from an adult who was a healthcare worker with PCR-confirmed SARS-CoV-2 infection or an uninfected control (not recorded which). V is TRBV29-1 and J is TRBJ2-5; 7 nucleotides agree with TRBD1. The CDR3 nucleotides read TGCAGCGTTAACGGACAGGCGGAGACCCAGTACTTC. This gives the protein CSVNGQAETQYF. The complete variable domain, with remaining parts taken from reference TRBV29-1 and TRBJ2-5, reads SAVISQKPSRDICQRGTSLTIQCQVDSQVTMMFWYRQQPGQSLTLIATANQGSEATYESGFVIDKFPISRPNLTFSTLTVSNMSPEDSSIYLCSVNGQAETQYFGPGTRLLVL.